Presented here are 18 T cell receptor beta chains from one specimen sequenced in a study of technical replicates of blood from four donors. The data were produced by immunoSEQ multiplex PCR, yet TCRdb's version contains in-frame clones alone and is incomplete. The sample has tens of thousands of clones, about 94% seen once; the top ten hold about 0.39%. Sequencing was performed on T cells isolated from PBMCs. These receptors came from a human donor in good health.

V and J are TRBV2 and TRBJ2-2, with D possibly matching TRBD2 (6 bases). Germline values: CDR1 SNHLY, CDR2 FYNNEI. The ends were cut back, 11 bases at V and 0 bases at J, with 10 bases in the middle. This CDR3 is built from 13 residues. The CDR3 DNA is TGTGCCGCGGGGTCAGCGAACACCGGGGAGCTGTTTTTT. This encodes CAAGSANTGELFF. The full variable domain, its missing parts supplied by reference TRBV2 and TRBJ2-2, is EPEVTQTPSHQVTQMGQEVILRCVPISNHLYFYWYRQILGQKVEFLVSFYNNEISEKSEIFDDQFSVERPDGSNFTLKIRSTKLEDSAMYFCAAGSANTGELFFGEGSRLTVL.

CDR3 protein: CASSPMGATNEKLFF. CDR3 in DNA: TGTGCCAGCAGCCCCATGGGGGCGACTAATGAAAAACTGTTTTTT. The chain employs TRBV11-3 and TRBJ1-4, with TRBD1 as a possible D gene (6 bases). The V gene lost 5 bases and the J gene lost 2 bases, with 12 bases spanning the gap. The germline gives CDR1 SGHNT, CDR2 YENEEA. The CDR3 covers 15 residues.

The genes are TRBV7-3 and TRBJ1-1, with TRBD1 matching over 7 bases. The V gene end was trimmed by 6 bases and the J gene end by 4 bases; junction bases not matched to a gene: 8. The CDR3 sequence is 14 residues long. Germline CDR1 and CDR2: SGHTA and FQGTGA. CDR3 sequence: CASSRQGIGTEAFF. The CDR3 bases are TGTGCCAGCAGTCGACAGGGTATTGGCACTGAAGCTTTCTTT. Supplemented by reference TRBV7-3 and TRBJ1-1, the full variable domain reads GAGVSQTPSNKVTEKGKYVELRCDPISGHTALYWYRQSLGQGPEFLIYFQGTGAADDSGLPNDRFFAVRPEGSVSTLKIQRTERGDSAVYLCASSRQGIGTEAFFGQGTRLTVV.

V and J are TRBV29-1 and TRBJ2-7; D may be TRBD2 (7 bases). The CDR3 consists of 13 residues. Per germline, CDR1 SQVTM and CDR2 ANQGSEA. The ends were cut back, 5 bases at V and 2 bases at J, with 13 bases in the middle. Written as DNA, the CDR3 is TGCAGCGTTACGGGGGGCGAGACCTACGAGCAGTACTTC. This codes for CSVTGGETYEQYF.

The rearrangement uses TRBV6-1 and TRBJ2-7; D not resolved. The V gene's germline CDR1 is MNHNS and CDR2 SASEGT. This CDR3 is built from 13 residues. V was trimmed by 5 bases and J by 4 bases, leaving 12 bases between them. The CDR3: CASSLLPGYEQYF. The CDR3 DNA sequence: TGTGCCAGCAGTCTTTTACCGGGTTACGAGCAGTACTTC.

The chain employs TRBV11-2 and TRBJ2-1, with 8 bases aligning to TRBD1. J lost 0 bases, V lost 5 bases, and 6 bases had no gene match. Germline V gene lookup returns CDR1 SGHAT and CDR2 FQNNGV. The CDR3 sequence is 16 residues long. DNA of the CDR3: TGTGCCAGCAGCGCGCTTGGACAGGGCTCCTACAATGAGCAGTTCTTC. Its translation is CASSALGQGSYNEQFF.

The CDR3 reads CASSSTGNYGYTF. The CDR3 bases are TGCGCCAGCAGCTCGACAGGAAACTATGGCTACACCTTC. The V and J genes are TRBV5-1 and TRBJ1-2; possible D gene TRBD1, 6 bases. The germline V and J ends were trimmed by 3 bases and 2 bases, with 8 bases remaining between them. The germline V gene encodes CDR1 SGHRS and CDR2 YFSETQ. CDR3 length: 13 residues.

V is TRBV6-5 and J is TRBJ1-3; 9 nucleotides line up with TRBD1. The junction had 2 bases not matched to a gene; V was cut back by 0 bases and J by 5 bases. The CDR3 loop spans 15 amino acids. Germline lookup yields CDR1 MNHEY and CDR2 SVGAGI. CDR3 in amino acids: CASSYSTGGRNTIYF. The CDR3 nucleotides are TGTGCCAGCAGTTACTCTACAGGGGGCCGAAACACCATATATTTT.

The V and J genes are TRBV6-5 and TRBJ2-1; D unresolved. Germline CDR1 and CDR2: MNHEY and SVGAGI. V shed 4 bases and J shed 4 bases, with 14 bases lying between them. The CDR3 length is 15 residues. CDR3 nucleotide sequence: TGTGCCAGCAGTTCACAAACCTTCGATTACAATGAGCAGTTCTTC. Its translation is CASSSQTFDYNEQFF.

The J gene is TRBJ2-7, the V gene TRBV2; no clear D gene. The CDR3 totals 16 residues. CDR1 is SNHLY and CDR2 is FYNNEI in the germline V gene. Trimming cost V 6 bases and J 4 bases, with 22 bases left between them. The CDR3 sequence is CASSDDVAAESYEQYF. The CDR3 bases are TGTGCCAGCAGCGACGACGTCGCCGCGGAGTCATACGAGCAGTACTTC.

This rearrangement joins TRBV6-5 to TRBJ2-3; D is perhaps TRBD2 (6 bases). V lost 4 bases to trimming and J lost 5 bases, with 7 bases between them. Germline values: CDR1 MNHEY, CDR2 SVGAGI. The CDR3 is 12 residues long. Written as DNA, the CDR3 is TGTGCCAGCAGTTCGGGAGAAGATACGCAGTATTTT. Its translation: CASSSGEDTQYF.

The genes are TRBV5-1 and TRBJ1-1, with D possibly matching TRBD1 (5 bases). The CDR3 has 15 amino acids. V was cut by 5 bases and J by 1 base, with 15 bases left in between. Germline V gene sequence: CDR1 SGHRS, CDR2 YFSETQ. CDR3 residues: CASRPALQGNTEAFF. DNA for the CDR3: TGCGCCAGCAGACCTGCACTTCAGGGGAACACTGAAGCTTTCTTT.

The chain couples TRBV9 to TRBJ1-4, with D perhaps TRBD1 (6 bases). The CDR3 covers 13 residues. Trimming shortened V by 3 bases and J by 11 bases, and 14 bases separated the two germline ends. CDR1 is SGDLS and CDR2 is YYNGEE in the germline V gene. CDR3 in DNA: TGTGCCAGCAGCGGGGACACCCGAGGGAAACTGTTTTTT. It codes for CASSGDTRGKLFF. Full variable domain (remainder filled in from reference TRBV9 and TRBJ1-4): DSGVTQTPKHLITATGQRVTLRCSPRSGDLSVYWYQQSLDQGLQFLIQYYNGEERAKGNILERFSAQQFPDLHSELNLSSLELGDSALYFCASSGDTRGKLFFGSGTQLSVL.

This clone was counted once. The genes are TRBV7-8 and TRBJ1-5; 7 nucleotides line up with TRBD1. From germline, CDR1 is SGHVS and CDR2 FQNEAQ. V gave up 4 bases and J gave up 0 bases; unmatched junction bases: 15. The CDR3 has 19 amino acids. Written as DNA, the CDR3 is TGTGCCAGCAGCTCCCGTGTTCCGGGACAGACGTATAGCAATCAGCCCCAGCATTTT. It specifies CASSSRVPGQTYSNQPQHF.

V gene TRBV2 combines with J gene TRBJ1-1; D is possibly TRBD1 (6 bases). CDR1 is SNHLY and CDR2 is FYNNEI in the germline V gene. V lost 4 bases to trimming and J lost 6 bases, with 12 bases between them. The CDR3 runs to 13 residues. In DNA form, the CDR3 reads TGTGCCAGCAGTGGTAACAGGGCCTCTGAAGCTTTCTTT. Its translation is CASSGNRASEAFF. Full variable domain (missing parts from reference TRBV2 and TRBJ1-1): EPEVTQTPSHQVTQMGQEVILRCVPISNHLYFYWYRQILGQKVEFLVSFYNNEISEKSEIFDDQFSVERPDGSNFTLKIRSTKLEDSAMYFCASSGNRASEAFFGQGTRLTVV.

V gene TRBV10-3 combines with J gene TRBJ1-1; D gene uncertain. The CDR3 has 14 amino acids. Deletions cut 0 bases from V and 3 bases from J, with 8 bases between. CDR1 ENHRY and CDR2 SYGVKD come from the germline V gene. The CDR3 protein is CAISESTGYTEAFF. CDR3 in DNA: TGTGCCATCAGTGAGTCGACGGGATACACTGAAGCTTTCTTT.

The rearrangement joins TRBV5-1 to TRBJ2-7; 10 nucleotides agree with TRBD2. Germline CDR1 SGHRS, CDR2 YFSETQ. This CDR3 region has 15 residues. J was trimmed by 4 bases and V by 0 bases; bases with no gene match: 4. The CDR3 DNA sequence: TGCGCCAGCAGCTTGGCCGGGACTAGCGTTTACGAGCAGTACTTC. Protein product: CASSLAGTSVYEQYF.

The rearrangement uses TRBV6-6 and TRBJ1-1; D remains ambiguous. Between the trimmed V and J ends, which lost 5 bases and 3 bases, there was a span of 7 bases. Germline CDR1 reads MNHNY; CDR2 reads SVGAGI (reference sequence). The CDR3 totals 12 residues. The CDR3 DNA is TGTGCCAGCAGTAGAGCGCACACTGAAGCTTTCTTT. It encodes CASSRAHTEAFF.